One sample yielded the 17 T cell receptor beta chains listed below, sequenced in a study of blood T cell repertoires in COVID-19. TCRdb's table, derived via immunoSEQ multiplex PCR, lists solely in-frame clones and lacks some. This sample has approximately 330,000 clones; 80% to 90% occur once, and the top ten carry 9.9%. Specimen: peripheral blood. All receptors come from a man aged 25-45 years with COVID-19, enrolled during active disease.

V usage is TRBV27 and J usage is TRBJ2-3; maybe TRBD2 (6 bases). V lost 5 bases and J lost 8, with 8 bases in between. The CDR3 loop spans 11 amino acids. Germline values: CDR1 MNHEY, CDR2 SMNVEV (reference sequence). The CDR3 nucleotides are TGTGCCAGCAGTCTCGGGAGTACGCAGTATTTT. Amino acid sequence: CASSLGSTQYF.

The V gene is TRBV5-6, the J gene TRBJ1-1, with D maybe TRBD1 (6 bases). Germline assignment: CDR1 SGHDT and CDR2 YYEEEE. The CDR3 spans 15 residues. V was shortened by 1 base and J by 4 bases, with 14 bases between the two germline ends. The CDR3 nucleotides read TGTGCCAGCAGCTTGAGCGGGGGCAGGGGCACTGAAGCTTTCTTT. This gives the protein CASSLSGGRGTEAFF.

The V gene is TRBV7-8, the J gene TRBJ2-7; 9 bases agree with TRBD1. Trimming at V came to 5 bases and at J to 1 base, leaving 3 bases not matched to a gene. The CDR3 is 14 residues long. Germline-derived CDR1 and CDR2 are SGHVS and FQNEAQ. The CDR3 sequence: CASSQDRGSYEQYF. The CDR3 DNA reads TGTGCCAGCAGCCAAGACAGGGGGTCCTACGAGCAGTACTTC.

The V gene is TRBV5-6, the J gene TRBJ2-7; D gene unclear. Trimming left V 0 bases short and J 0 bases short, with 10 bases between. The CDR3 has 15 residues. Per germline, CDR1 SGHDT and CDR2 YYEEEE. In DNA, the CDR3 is TGTGCCAGCAGCTTGGGACTGATGAGCTCCTACGAGCAGTACTTC. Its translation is CASSLGLMSSYEQYF.

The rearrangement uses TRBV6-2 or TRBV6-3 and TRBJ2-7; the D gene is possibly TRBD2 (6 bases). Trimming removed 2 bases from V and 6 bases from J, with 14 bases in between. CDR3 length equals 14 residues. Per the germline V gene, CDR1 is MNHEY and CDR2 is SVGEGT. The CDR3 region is CASSYAGGLGEQYF. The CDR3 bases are TGTGCCAGCAGTTACGCCGGGGGTCTGGGCGAGCAGTACTTC.

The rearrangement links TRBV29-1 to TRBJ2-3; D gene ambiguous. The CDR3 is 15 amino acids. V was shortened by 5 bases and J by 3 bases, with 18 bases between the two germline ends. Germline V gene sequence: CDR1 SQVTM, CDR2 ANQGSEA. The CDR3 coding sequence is TGCAGCGTTAATGTAATCGCAGGCCCTACAGATACGCAGTATTTT. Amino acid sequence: CSVNVIAGPTDTQYF.

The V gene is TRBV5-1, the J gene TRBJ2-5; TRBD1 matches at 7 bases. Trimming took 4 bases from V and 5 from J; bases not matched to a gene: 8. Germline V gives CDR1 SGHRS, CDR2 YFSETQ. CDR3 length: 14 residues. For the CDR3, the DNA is TGCGCCAGCAGCACGGGACAGCCTGGGGAGACCCAGTACTTC. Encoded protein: CASSTGQPGETQYF.

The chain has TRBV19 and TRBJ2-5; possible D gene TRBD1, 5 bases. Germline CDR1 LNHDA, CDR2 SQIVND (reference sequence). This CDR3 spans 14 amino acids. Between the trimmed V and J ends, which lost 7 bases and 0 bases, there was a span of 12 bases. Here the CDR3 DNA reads TGTGCCAGTATGGACACAACGTACCAAGAGACCCAGTACTTC. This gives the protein CASMDTTYQETQYF.

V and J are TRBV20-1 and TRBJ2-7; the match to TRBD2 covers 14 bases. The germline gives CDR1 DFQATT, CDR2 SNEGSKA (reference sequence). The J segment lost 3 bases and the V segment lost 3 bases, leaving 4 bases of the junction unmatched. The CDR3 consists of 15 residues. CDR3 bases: TGCAGTGCTAGTGGGACTAGCGGGAGCCTCTACGAGCAGTACTTC. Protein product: CSASGTSGSLYEQYF.

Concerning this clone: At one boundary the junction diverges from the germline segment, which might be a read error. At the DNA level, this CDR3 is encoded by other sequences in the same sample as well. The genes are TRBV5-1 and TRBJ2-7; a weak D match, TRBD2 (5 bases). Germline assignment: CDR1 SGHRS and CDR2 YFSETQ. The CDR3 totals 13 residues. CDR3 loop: CASSFGEMGEQYF. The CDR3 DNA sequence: TGCGCCAGCAGCTTCGGGGAAATGGGCGAGCAATACTTC.

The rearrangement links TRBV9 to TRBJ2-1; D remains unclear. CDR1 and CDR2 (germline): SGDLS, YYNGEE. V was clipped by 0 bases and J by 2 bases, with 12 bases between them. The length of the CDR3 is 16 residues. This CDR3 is CASSVGATITYNEQFF. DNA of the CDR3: TGTGCCAGCAGCGTAGGAGCGACCATCACCTACAATGAGCAGTTCTTC.

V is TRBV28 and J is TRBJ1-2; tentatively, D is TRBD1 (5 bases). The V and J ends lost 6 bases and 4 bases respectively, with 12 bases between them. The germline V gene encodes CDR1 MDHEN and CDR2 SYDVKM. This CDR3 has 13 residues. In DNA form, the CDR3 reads TGTGCCAGCAGCCTCGGGGGATTCTATGGCTACACCTTC. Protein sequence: CASSLGGFYGYTF.

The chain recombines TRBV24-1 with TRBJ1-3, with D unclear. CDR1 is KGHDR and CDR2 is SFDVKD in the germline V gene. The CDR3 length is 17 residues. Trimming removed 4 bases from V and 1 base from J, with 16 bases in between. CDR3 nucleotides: TGTGCCACCAGTGAGGCGCCGAGACGAGGTTCTGGAAACACCATATATTTT. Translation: CATSEAPRRGSGNTIYF.

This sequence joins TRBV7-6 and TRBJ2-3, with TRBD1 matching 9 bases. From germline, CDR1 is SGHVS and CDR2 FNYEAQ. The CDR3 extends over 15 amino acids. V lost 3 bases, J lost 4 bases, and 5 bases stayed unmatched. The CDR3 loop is CASSLGQGYADTQYF. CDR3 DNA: TGTGCCAGCAGCTTGGGACAGGGATATGCAGATACGCAGTATTTT. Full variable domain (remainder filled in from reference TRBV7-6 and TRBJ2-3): GAGVSQSPRYKVTKRGQDVALRCDPISGHVSLYWYRQALGQGPEFLTYFNYEAQQDKSGLPNDRFSAERPEGSISTLTIQRTEQRDSAMYRCASSLGQGYADTQYFGPGTRLTVL.

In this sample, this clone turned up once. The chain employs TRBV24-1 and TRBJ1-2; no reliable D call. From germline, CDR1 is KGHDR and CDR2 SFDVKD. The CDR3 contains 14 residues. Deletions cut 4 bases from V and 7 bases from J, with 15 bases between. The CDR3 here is CATSEPTSGGGYTF. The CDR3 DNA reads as TGTGCCACCAGTGAGCCAACCTCCGGTGGTGGCTACACCTTC.

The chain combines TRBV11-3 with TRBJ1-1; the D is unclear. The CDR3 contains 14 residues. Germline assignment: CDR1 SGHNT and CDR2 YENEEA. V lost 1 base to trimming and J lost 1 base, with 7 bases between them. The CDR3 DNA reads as TGTGCCAGCAGCTTAGGAGGATCGAACACTGAAGCTTTCTTT. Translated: CASSLGGSNTEAFF.

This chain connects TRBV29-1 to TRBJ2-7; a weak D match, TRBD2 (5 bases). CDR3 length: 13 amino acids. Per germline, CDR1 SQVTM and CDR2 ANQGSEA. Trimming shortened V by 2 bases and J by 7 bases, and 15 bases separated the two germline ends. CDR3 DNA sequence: TGCAGCGTTGAAAGGCTCAGGACTGGAGAGCAGTACTTC. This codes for CSVERLRTGEQYF.